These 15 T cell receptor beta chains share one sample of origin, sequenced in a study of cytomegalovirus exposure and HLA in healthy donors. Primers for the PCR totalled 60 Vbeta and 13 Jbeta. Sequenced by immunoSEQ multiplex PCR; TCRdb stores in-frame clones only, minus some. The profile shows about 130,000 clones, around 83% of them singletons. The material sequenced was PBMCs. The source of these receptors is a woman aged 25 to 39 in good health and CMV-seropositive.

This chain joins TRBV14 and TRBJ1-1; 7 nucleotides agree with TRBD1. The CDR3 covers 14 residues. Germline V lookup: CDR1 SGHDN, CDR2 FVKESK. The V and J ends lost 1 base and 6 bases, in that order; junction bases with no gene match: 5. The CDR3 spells CASSQGTGWAEAFF. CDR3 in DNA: TGTGCCAGCAGCCAAGGGACAGGCTGGGCTGAAGCTTTCTTT.

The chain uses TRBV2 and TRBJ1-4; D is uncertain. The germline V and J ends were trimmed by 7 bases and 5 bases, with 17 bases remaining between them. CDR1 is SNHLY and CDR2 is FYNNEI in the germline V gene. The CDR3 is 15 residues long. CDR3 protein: CASTSAGFPNEKLFF. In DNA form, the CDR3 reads TGTGCCAGCACCTCGGCCGGGTTCCCGAATGAAAAACTGTTTTTT.

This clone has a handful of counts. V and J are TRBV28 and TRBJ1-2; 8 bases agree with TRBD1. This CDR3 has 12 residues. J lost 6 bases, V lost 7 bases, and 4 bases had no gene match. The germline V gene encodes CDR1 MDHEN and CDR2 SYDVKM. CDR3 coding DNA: TGTGCCAGCACGGACAGGGTTCATGGCTACACCTTC. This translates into CASTDRVHGYTF.

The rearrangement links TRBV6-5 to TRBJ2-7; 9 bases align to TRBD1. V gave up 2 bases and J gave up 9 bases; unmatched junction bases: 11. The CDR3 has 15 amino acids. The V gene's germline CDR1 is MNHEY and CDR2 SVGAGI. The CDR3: CASSYGTGTGNRQYF. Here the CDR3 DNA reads TGTGCCAGCAGTTACGGCACCGGGACAGGGAATCGGCAGTACTTC.

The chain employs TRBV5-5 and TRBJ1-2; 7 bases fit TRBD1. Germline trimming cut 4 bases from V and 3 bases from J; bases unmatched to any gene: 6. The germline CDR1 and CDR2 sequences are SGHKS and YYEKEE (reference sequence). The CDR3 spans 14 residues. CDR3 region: CASSLYRGDYGYTF. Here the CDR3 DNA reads TGTGCCAGCAGCCTATACAGGGGCGACTATGGCTACACCTTC.

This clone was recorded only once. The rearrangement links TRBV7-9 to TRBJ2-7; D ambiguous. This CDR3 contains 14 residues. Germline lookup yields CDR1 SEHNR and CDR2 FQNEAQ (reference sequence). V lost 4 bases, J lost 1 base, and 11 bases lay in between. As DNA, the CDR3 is TGTGCCAGCAGCTCTCAGCAACAGTCCTACGAGCAGTACTTC. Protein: CASSSQQQSYEQYF.

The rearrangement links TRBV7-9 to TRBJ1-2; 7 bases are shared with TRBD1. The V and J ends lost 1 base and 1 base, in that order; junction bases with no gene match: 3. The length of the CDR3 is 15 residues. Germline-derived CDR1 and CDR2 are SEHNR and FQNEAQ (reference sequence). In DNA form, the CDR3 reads TGTGCCAGCAGCTTAGGGGACAGAAGTAACTATGGCTACACCTTC. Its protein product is CASSLGDRSNYGYTF.

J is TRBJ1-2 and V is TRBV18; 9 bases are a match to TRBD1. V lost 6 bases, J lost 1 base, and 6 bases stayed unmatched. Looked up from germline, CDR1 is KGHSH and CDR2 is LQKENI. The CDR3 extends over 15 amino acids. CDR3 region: CASSPGQGLNYGYTF. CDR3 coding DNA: TGTGCCAGCTCCCCCGGACAGGGGCTTAACTATGGCTACACCTTC.

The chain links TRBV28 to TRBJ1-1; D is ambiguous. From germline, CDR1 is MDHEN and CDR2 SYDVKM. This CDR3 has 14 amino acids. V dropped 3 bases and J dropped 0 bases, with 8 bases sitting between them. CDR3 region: CASSLRGMNTEAFF. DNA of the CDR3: TGTGCCAGCAGTTTGAGAGGGATGAACACTGAAGCTTTCTTT. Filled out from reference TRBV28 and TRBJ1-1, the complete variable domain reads DVKVTQSSRYLVKRTGEKVFLECVQDMDHENMFWYRQDPGLGLRLIYFSYDVKMKEKGDIPEGYSVSREKKERFSLILESASTNQTSMYLCASSLRGMNTEAFFGQGTRLTVV.

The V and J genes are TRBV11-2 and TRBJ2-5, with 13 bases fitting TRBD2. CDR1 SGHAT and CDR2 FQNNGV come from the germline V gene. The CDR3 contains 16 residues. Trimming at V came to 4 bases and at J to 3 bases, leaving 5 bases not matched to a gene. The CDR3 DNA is TGTGCCAGCAGCTCCCGACTAGCGGGGGGCAAAGAGACCCAGTACTTC. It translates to CASSSRLAGGKETQYF.

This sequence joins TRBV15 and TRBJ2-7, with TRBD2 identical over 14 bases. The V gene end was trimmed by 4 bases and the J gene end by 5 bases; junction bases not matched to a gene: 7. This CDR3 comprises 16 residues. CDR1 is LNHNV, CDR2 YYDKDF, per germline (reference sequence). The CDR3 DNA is TGTGCCACCAGCAACCCCATGGGACTAGCGGGAGACGAGCAGTACTTC. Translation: CATSNPMGLAGDEQYF.

CDR3 residues: CASGGALETQYF. The CDR3 nucleotides read TGTGCCAGCGGGGGGGCCTTGGAGACCCAGTACTTC. The chain uses TRBV27 and TRBJ2-5; the D gene is possibly TRBD2 (7 bases). Germline lookup yields CDR1 MNHEY and CDR2 SMNVEV (reference sequence). Trimming stripped 8 bases from V and 5 bases from J, with 12 bases between. The CDR3 contains 12 residues.

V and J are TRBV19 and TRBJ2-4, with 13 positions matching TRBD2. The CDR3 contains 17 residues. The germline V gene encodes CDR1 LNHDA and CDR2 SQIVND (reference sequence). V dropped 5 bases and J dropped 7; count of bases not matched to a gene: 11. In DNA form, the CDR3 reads TGTGCCAGTAGTCCCCGGACTAGCGGGAGTGGGGTGAACATTCAGTACTTC. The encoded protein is CASSPRTSGSGVNIQYF.

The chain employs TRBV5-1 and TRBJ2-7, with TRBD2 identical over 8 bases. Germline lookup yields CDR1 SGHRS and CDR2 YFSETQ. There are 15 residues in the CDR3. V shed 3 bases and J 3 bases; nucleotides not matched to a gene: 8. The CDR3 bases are TGCGCCAGCAGCTCGGGACTAGATCAAGGCTACGAGCAGTACTTC. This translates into CASSSGLDQGYEQYF.

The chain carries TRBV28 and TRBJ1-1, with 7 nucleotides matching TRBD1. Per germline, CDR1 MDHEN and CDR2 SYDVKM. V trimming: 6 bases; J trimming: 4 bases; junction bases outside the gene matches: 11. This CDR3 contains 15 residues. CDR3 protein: CASRLQTGMVTEAFF. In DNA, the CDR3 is TGTGCCAGCAGGTTACAGACAGGGATGGTCACTGAAGCTTTCTTT.